Here is one T cell receptor (beta chain) with its context. The source of the sample is a study of Ad26.COV2.S vaccination and SARS-CoV-2 variants. The CDR3 totals 14 residues. V lost 5 bases, J lost 0 bases, and 10 bases lay in between. The germline CDR1 and CDR2 sequences are LNHDA and SQIVND (reference sequence). Profiled with immunoSEQ multiplex PCR; TCRdb holds only in-frame clones, not every one. The table lists about 87,000 clones, 82% of them singletons, with about a sixth in the top ten. This specimen was peripheral blood, taken after recovery from COVID-19. The TCR originated in a human donor who had recovered from COVID-19. The chain links TRBV19 to TRBJ1-1, with unresolved D. DNA of the CDR3: TGTGCCAGTAGTCGGTCAGGAATGAACACTGAAGCTTTCTTT. Its translation is CASSRSGMNTEAFF.